The present TCR beta chain was sequenced within a study of T cell changes during pregnancy in multiple sclerosis. Sequencing used immunoSEQ multiplex PCR; TCRdb keeps in-frame clones, though not all of them. The table records about 70,000 clones, 85% to 95% of them present only once. The CDR3 is 13 residues long. Per the germline V gene, CDR1 is ENHRY and CDR2 is SYGVKD. Unmatched junction bases numbered 6, after V lost 8 bases and J lost 6 bases. The sequenced sample was peripheral blood, obtained in the second trimester of pregnancy. This chain joins TRBV10-3 and TRBJ2-2; TRBD2 matches 7 bases. The TCR comes from a female donor in good health, enrolled as a control in a pregnancy study. CDR3 in DNA: TGTGCCATCCGGGGGGACGGCGCCGGGGAGCTGTTTTTT. It codes for CAIRGDGAGELFF.